Below are 22 T cell receptor beta chains sequenced from a single sample in a study of vaccination effects on CD4 cells after COVID-19. Once cultured for nine to ten days, the cells underwent separation to obtain CD4+ T cells. The person had a PCR-confirmed SARS-CoV-2 infection during March to December 2020. Two-dose vaccination with either BNT162b2 or mRNA-1273 was given to the participants. TCRdb's table, derived via immunoSEQ multiplex PCR, lists solely in-frame clones and lacks some. There are about 50,000 clones in the sample; 65% to 80% occur only once, and 5% to 5.5% lies in the top ten. These receptors are not linked to any known antigen. The starting material was CD4+ T cells from PBMCs cultured without peptide, obtained after COVID-19 vaccination. The source is a human donor who had a prior SARS-CoV-2 infection.

This clone has only a few counts. At one of its ends the junction is not consistent with the germline gene, which may arise from a read error. The rearrangement links TRBV7-7 to TRBJ2-7, with 7 positions matching TRBD2. CDR3 size: 15 residues. From germline, CDR1 is SSHAT and CDR2 FNYEAQ (reference sequence). The CDR3 loop is CASSLGAGLNYEQYF. CDR3 nucleotide sequence: TGTGCTAGCAGCTTAGGAGCGGGGCTTAACTACGAGCAGTACTTC.

This clone was counted once. The chain links TRBV6-2 or TRBV6-3 to TRBJ1-6; TRBD1 is a possible D gene (6 bases). Germline CDR1 reads MNHEY; CDR2 reads SVGEGT. The CDR3 runs 15 residues. V lost 4 bases, J lost 9 bases, and 16 bases lay in between. The CDR3 sequence is CASSSYRAKASPLHF. CDR3 nucleotide sequence: TGTGCCAGCAGTTCGTACAGGGCCAAGGCTTCACCCCTCCACTTT.

The chain is built from TRBV5-1 and TRBJ2-7, with 9 bases aligning to TRBD1. Trimming cost V 2 bases and J 6 bases; bases outside gene matches: 9. Germline CDR1 SGHRS, CDR2 YFSETQ. The CDR3 consists of 15 residues. CDR3 sequence reads: CASSLTGTGYAEQYF. For the CDR3, the DNA is TGCGCCAGCAGCTTAACAGGGACAGGGTACGCCGAGCAGTACTTC.

The chain links TRBV5-1 to TRBJ2-2; D is unresolved. Per the germline V gene, CDR1 is SGHRS and CDR2 is YFSETQ. V lost 1 base and J lost 2, with 15 bases in between. The CDR3 totals 17 residues. The CDR3 DNA sequence: TGCGCCAGCAGCTTGTTTTACAGAGCCGATAACACCGGGGAGCTGTTTTTT. It yields the protein CASSLFYRADNTGELFF.

V gene TRBV7-8 combines with J gene TRBJ2-7; D remains unclear. Germline V CDR1 and CDR2: SGHVS, FQNEAQ. V was clipped by 0 bases and J by 9 bases, with 12 bases between them. The CDR3 has 13 amino acids. CDR3 sequence: CASSLAQSPGQYF. For the CDR3, the DNA is TGTGCCAGCAGCTTAGCGCAGTCGCCGGGGCAGTACTTC.

The CDR3 is CASSFDWGREAPGEQYF. The CDR3 nucleotides read TGTGCCAGCAGCTTTGATTGGGGGCGGGAAGCTCCGGGGGAGCAGTACTTC. The J gene is TRBJ2-7, the V gene TRBV5-4, with D possibly being TRBD1 or TRBD2 (6 bases each). The CDR3 has 17 amino acids. CDR1 is SGHNT, CDR2 YYREEE, per germline (reference sequence). The germline V and J ends were trimmed by 2 bases and 7 bases, with 25 bases remaining between them.

The rearrangement links TRBV6-5 to TRBJ1-5, with D maybe TRBD1 (5 bases). The germline V gene encodes CDR1 MNHEY and CDR2 SVGAGI. The CDR3 is 14 amino acids. V lost 0 bases to trimming and J lost 5 bases, with 8 bases between them. CDR3 DNA sequence: TGTGCCAGCAGTTACTCGTCGGGGCATCAGCCCCAGCATTTT. It specifies CASSYSSGHQPQHF.

This chain joins TRBV21-1 and TRBJ1-5. TRBV21-1 is reported as a pseudogene. The length of the CDR3 is 19 residues. DNA for the CDR3: TGTGCCAGCAGCAAAGGGGAGGGGGGGCCCGTGGGAAGCAATCAGCCCCAGCATTTT. It codes for CASSKGEGGPVGSNQPQHF.

CDR3 DNA: TGTGCCAGCTCACCATCTCGGACAGCCTCCTACGAGCAGTACTTC. It specifies CASSPSRTASYEQYF. The chain recombines TRBV18 with TRBJ2-7, with D possibly being TRBD1 (6 bases). Trimming took 2 bases from V and 0 from J, leaving 11 bases between them. Germline values: CDR1 KGHSH, CDR2 LQKENI. CDR3 length: 15 residues.

The J gene is TRBJ2-3, the V gene TRBV29-1; no reliable D call. CDR3 length: 12 residues. The germline gives CDR1 SQVTM, CDR2 ANQGSEA. With 8 bases removed from V and 0 bases from J, the gap between germline ends came to 9 bases. The CDR3 reads CSTSRSTDTQYF. DNA of the CDR3: TGCAGCACCAGCAGGAGCACAGATACGCAGTATTTT.

The gene calls are TRBV4-2 and TRBJ2-3; 8 nucleotides line up with TRBD2. CDR1 is LGHNA, CDR2 YNFKEQ, per germline. V lost 4 bases to trimming and J lost 2 bases; unmatched junction nucleotides: 5. The CDR3 is 15 residues long. CDR3 nucleotide sequence: TGTGCCAGCAGCCCGACGGGACTAGACACAGATACGCAGTATTTT. Its protein is CASSPTGLDTDTQYF.

The chain links TRBV25-1 to TRBJ2-1, with no clear D. The CDR3 has 13 residues. Germline V gene lookup returns CDR1 MGHDK and CDR2 SYGVNS. Trimming shortened V by 2 bases and J by 8 bases, and 10 bases separated the two germline ends. The CDR3 DNA is TGTGCCAGCAGTGAAAAGGGTCCCCATGAGCAGTTCTTC. Its translation: CASSEKGPHEQFF. The entire variable domain, with the rest obtained from reference TRBV25-1 and TRBJ2-1, is as follows: EADIYQTPRYLVIGTGKKITLECSQTMGHDKMYWYQQDPGMELHLIHYSYGVNSTEKGDLSSESTVSRIRTEHFPLTLESARPSHTSQYLCASSEKGPHEQFFGPGTRLTVL.

This clone appeared a few times. This sequence joins TRBV7-9 and TRBJ2-2, with TRBD2 identical over 10 bases. V lost 4 bases and J lost 0; bases outside the gene matches: 8. The CDR3 runs 18 residues. Germline V gene lookup returns CDR1 SEHNR and CDR2 FQNEAQ (reference sequence). For the CDR3, the DNA is TGTGCCAGCAGCTCACGGACTAGCGGAGCAACGAACACCGGGGAGCTGTTTTTT. It encodes CASSSRTSGATNTGELFF.

In its sample, this clone was seen a few times. V is TRBV3-1 (or the pseudogene TRBV3-2) and J is TRBJ1-2; D call uncertain. This CDR3 region has 13 residues. Trimming stripped 1 base from V and 4 bases from J, with 7 bases between. CDR1 and CDR2 (germline): LGHDT, YNNKEL (reference sequence). CDR3 in DNA: TGTGCCAGCAGCCAAGTCAGTAGCTATGGCTACACCTTC. Translated, it gives CASSQVSSYGYTF.

This chain connects TRBV9 to TRBJ2-5, with a tentative D call TRBD1 (5 bases). The germline V gene encodes CDR1 SGDLS and CDR2 YYNGEE. The CDR3 totals 12 residues. The V end lost 2 bases, the J end lost 4 bases, and 6 bases lay between the germline ends. The DNA of the CDR3 is TGTGCCAGCAGCGTCACAGGAGAGACCCAGTACTTC. Translated, it gives CASSVTGETQYF.

This sequence joins TRBV24-1 and TRBJ2-3; 7 bases are shared with TRBD1. From germline, CDR1 is KGHDR and CDR2 SFDVKD. The V segment lost 2 bases and the J segment 4 bases; nucleotides outside the gene matches: 2. The CDR3 contains 14 residues. The CDR3 DNA is TGTGCCACCAGTGATTGGCAGGGGGCAGATACGCAGTATTTT. Protein product: CATSDWQGADTQYF.

This sequence joins TRBV27 and TRBJ1-2; weak D call: TRBD1 (6 bases). This CDR3 spans 13 amino acids. Trimming removed 2 bases at V and 2 bases at J, with 6 bases between. The germline gives CDR1 MNHEY, CDR2 SMNVEV (reference sequence). The CDR3 loop is CASSLTGNYGYTF. The CDR3 DNA reads as TGTGCCAGCAGTTTAACAGGGAACTATGGCTACACCTTC.

The V and J genes are TRBV9 and TRBJ2-5, with D maybe TRBD1 (6 bases). The V end lost 3 bases, the J end lost 1 base, and 13 bases lay between the germline ends. Germline V gene sequence: CDR1 SGDLS, CDR2 YYNGEE. The CDR3 spans 15 residues. The CDR3 sequence: CASSAETGFQETQYF. CDR3 sequence (DNA): TGTGCCAGCAGCGCCGAGACAGGATTCCAAGAGACCCAGTACTTC.

The chain combines TRBV9 with TRBJ2-1, with 9 bases that match TRBD2. V gave up 4 bases and J gave up 7 bases; unmatched junction bases: 6. Germline assignment: CDR1 SGDLS and CDR2 YYNGEE. The CDR3 extends over 14 amino acids. Written as DNA, the CDR3 is TGTGCCAGCAGCCCGGGACTAGCAGATAATGAGCAGTTCTTC. This translates into CASSPGLADNEQFF.

The chain employs TRBV7-3 and TRBJ2-2; possible D gene TRBD2, 5 bases. Looked up from germline, CDR1 is SGHTA and CDR2 is FQGTGA. The CDR3 has 13 residues. Trimming stripped 8 bases from V and 1 base from J, with 8 bases between. The CDR3 bases are TGTGCCAGCCAGAGGGTGAACACCGGGGAGCTGTTTTTT. Its translation is CASQRVNTGELFF.

A few counts support this clone. The chain uses TRBV2 and TRBJ1-5; 7 bases fit TRBD1. The CDR3 covers 14 residues. With V trimmed by 7 bases and J by 5 bases, 8 bases remained unmatched. CDR1 is SNHLY, CDR2 FYNNEI, per germline. In DNA form, the CDR3 reads TGTGCCAGCAACACCGGGGACAGATATCAGCCCCAGCATTTT. Its translation is CASNTGDRYQPQHF.

The chain combines TRBV4-2 with TRBJ2-5; D not resolved. The germline CDR1 and CDR2 sequences are LGHNA and YNFKEQ. The CDR3 runs 13 residues. Trimming removed 1 base at V and 5 bases at J, with 8 bases between. CDR3 nucleotide sequence: TGTGCCAGCAGCCAAGGGGAACGCGAGACCCAGTACTTC. Its translation is CASSQGERETQYF.